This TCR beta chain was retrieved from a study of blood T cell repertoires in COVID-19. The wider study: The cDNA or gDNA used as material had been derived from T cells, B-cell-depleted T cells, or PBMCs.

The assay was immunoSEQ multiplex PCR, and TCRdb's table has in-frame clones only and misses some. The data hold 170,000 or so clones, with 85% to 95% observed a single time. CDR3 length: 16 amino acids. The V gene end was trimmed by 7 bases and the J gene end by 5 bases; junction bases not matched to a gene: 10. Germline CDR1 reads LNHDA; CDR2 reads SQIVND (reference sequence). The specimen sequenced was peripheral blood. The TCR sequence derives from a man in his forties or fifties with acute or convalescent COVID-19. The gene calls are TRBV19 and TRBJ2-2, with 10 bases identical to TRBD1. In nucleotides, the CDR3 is TGTGCCAGTACCAAGTCCCGGGACAGGGGTACCGGGGAGCTGTTTTTT. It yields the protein CASTKSRDRGTGELFF.